This paragraph reports one T cell receptor (beta chain). The junction departs from the called germline gene at one end, perhaps through a read error. These data originate in a study of sequential checkpoint blockade in melanoma. Study summary: Patients were randomized 1:1 to nivolumab-then-ipilimumab or ipilimumab-then-nivolumab first-line.

The treatment: randomized to nivolumab then ipilimumab (arm A) or the reverse (arm B). Live CD3+CD8+ CD19− CD56− cells were sorted from PBMCs. Here immunoSEQ multiplex PCR was the method, and the copy in TCRdb shows in-frame clones only, minus some. There are 31,000 or so clones in the sample; roughly 90% occur only once, and 22% lies in the top ten. CDR3 length equals 12 residues. Germline assignment: CDR1 MNHEY and CDR2 SMNVEV (reference sequence). The source of this sequence is a human donor with melanoma. The rearrangement uses TRBV27 and TRBJ2-1; D is unresolved. The sequenced sample was CD8+ T cells sorted from blood (inferred from file names), obtained from a patient given nivolumab and ipilimumab in sequence. The CDR3 region has the DNA TGTGCCGGCAGTTTCCGCGGCAATGAGCAGTTCTTC. It yields the protein CAGSFRGNEQFF.